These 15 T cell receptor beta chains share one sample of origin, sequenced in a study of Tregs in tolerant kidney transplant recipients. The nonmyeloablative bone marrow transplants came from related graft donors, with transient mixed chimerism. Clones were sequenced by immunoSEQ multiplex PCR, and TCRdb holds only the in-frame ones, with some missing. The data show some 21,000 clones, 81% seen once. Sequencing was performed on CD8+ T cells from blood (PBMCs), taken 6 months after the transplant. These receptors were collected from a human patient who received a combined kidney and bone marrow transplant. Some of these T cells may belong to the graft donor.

CDR3 nucleotides: TGTGCTAGTGCCGAGCGGGAGGGCCGCTACGAGCAGTACTTC. Its protein product is CASAEREGRYEQYF. The V and J genes are TRBV12-5 and TRBJ2-7; 10 bases fit TRBD2. The CDR3 is 14 residues long. V lost 7 bases to trimming and J lost 3 bases; unmatched junction nucleotides: 6. Germline V gene sequence: CDR1 LGHNT, CDR2 FRNRAP.

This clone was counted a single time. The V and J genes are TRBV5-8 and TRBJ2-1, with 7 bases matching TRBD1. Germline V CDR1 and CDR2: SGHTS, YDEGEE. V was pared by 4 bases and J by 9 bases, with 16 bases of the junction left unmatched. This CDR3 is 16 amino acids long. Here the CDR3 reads CASSARPSTGRIEQFF. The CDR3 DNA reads TGTGCCAGCAGCGCGAGACCCTCGACAGGGCGGATTGAGCAGTTCTTC.

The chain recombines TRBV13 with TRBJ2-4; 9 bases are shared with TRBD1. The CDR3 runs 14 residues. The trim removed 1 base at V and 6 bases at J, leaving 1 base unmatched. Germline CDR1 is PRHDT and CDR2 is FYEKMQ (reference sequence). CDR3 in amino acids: CASSLATGGNIQYF. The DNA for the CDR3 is TGTGCCAGCAGCTTAGCGACAGGGGGAAACATTCAGTACTTC.

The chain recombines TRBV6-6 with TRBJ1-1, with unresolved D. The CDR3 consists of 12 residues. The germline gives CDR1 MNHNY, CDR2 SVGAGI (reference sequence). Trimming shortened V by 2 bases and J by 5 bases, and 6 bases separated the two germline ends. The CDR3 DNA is TGTGCCAGCAGTTACGGGAGTACTGAAGCTTTCTTT. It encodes CASSYGSTEAFF.

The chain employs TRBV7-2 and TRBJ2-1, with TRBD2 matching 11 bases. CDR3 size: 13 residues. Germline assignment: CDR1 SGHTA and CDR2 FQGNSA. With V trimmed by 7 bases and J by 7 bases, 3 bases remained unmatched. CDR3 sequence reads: CASNIAGGNEQFF. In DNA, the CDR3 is TGTGCCAGCAACATAGCGGGGGGGAATGAGCAGTTCTTC. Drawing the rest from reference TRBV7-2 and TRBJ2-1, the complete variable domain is GAGVSQSPSNKVTEKGKDVELRCDPISGHTALYWYRQSLGQGLEFLIYFQGNSAPDKSGLPSDRFSAERTGGSVSTLTIQRTQQEDSAVYLCASNIAGGNEQFFGPGTRLTVL.

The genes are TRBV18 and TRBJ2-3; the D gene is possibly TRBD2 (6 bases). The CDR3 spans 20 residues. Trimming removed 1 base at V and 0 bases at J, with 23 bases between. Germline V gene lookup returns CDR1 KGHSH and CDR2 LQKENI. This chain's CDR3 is CASSPLPAGLAYSSTDTQYF. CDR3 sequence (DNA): TGTGCCAGCTCACCACTGCCAGCGGGTTTAGCGTACTCTAGCACAGATACGCAGTATTTT.

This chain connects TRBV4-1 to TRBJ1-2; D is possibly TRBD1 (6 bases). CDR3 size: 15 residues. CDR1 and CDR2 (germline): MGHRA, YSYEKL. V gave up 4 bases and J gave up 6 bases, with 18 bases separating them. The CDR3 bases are TGCGCCAGCAGCCTAGGCCCAGGGGATAGGCATGGCTACACCTTC. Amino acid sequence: CASSLGPGDRHGYTF.

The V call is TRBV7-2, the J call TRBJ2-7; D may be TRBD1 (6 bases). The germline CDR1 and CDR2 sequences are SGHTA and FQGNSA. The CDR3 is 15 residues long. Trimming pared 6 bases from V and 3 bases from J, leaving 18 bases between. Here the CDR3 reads CASRENRAALYEQYF. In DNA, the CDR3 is TGTGCCAGCAGGGAGAACAGGGCCGCCCTCTACGAGCAGTACTTC. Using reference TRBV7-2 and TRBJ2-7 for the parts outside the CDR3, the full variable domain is GAGVSQSPSNKVTEKGKDVELRCDPISGHTALYWYRQSLGQGLEFLIYFQGNSAPDKSGLPSDRFSAERTGGSVSTLTIQRTQQEDSAVYLCASRENRAALYEQYFGPGTRLTVT.

The CDR3 nucleotides are TGTGCCAGCAGCGTCGACAGGGTCGGTAACGAGCAGTACTTC. Protein product: CASSVDRVGNEQYF. V and J are TRBV6-5 and TRBJ2-7; 7 bases match TRBD1. J lost 5 bases, V lost 6 bases, and 10 bases had no gene match. There are 14 residues in the CDR3. Germline CDR1 and CDR2: MNHEY and SVGAGI.

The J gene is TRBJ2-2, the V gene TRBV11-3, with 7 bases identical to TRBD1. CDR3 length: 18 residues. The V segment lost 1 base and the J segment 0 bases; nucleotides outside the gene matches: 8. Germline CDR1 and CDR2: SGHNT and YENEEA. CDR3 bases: TGTGCCAGCAGCTTAGCACCACAGGGGCGATCGAACACCGGGGAGCTGTTTTTT. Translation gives CASSLAPQGRSNTGELFF.

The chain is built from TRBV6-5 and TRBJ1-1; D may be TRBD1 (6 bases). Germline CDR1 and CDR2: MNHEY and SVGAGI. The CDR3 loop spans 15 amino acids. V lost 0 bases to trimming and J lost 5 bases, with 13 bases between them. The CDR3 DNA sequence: TGTGCCAGCAGTTACTCGATGCACAGGGCGACTGAAGCTTTCTTT. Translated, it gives CASSYSMHRATEAFF.

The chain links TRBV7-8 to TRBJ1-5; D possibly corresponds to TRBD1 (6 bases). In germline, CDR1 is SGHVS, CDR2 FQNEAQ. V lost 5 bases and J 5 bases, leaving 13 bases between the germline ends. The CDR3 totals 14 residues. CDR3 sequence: CASSPGDTHQPQHF. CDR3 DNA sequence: TGTGCCAGCAGCCCCGGGGACACCCATCAGCCCCAGCATTTT.

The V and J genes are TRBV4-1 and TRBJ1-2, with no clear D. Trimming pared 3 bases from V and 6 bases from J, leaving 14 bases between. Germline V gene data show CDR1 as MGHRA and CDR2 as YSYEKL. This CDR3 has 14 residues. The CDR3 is CASSHSPGGNGYTF. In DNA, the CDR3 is TGCGCCAGCAGCCATTCCCCCGGCGGCAATGGCTACACCTTC.

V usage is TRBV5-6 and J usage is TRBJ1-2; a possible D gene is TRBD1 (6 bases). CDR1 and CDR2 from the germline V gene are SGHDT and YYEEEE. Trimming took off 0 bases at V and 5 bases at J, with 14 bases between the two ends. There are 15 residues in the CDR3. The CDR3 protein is CASSLDREKIYGYTF. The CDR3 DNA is TGTGCCAGCAGCTTGGACAGGGAGAAGATTTATGGCTACACCTTC.

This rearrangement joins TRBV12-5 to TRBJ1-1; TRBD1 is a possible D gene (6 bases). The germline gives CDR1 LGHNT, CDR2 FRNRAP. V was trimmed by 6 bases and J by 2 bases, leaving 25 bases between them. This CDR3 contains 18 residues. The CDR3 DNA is TGTGCTAGTGGCGGTGGGGGCGAAGAAGTATATGTTAACACTGAAGCTTTCTTT. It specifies CASGGGGEEVYVNTEAFF.